The T cell receptor beta chain under discussion was sequenced for a study of regulatory T cells in long-lasting Graves disease. V was pared by 5 bases and J by 1 base, with 11 bases between. CDR1 and CDR2 (germline): DFQATT, SNEGSKA (reference sequence). CDR3 length: 13 amino acids. This clonotype was seen many times. Time point: persistent/refractory GD, antithyroid drugs over 5 years with positive TRAb. Construction of the TCR library relied on RNA isolated from PBMCs. Both iRepertoire HTBI primers and Arm-PCR of CDR3 regions were used to build the TCR beta libraries. TCRdb passed the multiplex PCR reads through MiXCR, listing each CDR3 protein once. The profile covers some 280,000 distinct CDR3 sequences, with 20% to 25% appearing a single time and more than 55% taken by the ten largest.

The TCR sequence derives from a female donor with Graves disease. The sample was peripheral blood mononuclear cells (PBMCs), taken when the disease was refractory, from a patient treated with antithyroid drugs. The chain is built from TRBV20-1 and TRBJ2-5; D tentatively reads TRBD1 or TRBD2 (5 bases each). The chain's CDR3 is CSAEWGSQETQYF. CDR3 in DNA: TGCAGTGCTGAATGGGGGTCCCAAGAGACCCAGTACTTC.